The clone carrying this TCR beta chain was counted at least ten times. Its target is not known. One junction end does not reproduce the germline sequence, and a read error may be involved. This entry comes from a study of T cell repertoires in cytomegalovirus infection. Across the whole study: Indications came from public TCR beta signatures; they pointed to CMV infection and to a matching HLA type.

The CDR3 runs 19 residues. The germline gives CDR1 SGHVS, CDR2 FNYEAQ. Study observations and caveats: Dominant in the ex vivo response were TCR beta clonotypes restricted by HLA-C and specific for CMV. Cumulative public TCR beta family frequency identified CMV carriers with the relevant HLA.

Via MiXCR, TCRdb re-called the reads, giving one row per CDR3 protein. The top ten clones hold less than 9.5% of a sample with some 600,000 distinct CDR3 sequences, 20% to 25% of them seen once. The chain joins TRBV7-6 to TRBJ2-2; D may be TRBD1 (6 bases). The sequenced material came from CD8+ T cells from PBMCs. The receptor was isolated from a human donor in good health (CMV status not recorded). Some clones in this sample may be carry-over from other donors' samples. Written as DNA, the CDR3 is TGTGCCAGCAGCCTAGCCGAAACAGGGAGAGCTTTTACGGCCGGGGAGCTGTTTTTT. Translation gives CASSLAETGRAFTAGELFF.